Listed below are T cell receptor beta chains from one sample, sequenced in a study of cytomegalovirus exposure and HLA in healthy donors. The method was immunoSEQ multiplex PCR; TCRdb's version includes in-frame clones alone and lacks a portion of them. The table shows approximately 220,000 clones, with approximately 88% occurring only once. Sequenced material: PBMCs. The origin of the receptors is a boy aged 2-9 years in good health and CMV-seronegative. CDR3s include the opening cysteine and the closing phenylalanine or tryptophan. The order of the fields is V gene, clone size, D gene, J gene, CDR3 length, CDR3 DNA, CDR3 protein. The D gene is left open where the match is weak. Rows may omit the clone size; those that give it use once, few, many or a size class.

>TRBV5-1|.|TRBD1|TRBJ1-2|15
TGCGCCAGCAGCTTGGTAGGGGGCGCAGTCTATGGCTACACCTTC
CASSLVGGAVYGYTF
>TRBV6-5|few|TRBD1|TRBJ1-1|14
TGTGCCAGCAGCTTATCACAGGGGGCCACTGAAGCTTTCTTT
CASSLSQGATEAFF
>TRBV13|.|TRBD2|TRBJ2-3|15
TGTGCCAGCAGTGGTGGGACTAGTCCCACAGATACGCAGTATTTT
CASSGGTSPTDTQYF
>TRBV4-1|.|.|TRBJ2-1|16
TGCGCCAGCAGTACACCCTTACGCGGCTCCTACAATGAGCAGTTCTTC
CASSTPLRGSYNEQFF
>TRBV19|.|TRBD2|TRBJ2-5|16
TGTGCCAGTACTCGAGGACTAGCGGGGGGTCGAGAGACCCAGTACTTC
CASTRGLAGGRETQYF
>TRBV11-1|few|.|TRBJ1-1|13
TGTGCCAGCAGCACCGACTTGAACACTGAAGCTTTCTTT
CASSTDLNTEAFF
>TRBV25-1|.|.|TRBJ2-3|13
TGTGCCAGCAGTGAATACAACACAGATACGCAGTATTTT
CASSEYNTDTQYF
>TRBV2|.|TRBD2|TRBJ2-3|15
TGTGCCAGCAGTGTGAGTCTAGCGGGTGGAGATACGCAGTATTTT
CASSVSLAGGDTQYF
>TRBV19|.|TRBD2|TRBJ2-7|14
TGTGCCAGTACCCCTAGCGGTGACCTCTACGAGCAGTACTTC
CASTPSGDLYEQYF
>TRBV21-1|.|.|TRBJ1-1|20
TGTGCCAGCAGCAGAGGGAACCCGTCGACAGGGCCACTGATGAACACTGAAGCTTTCTTT
CASSRGNPSTGPLMNTEAFF
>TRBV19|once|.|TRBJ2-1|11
TGTGCCAGTAGTTCAGGGGCTGAGCAGTTCTTC
CASSSGAEQFF
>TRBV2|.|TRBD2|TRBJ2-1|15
TGTGCCAGCAGTGGGGACTATCTCTCCTACAATGAGCAGTTCTTC
CASSGDYLSYNEQFF
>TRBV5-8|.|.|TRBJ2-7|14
TGTGCCAGCAGCTTGGTGGTTGACTCCTACGAGCAGTACTTC
CASSLVVDSYEQYF
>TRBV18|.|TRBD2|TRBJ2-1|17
TGTGCCAGCTCCCCGGGACTAGCGGGGGGGCTAGGCAATGAGCAGTTCTTC
CASSPGLAGGLGNEQFF
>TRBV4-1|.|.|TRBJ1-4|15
TGCGCCAGCAGCCCGGGAGGGGTCCGTAATGAAAAACTGTTTTTT
CASSPGGVRNEKLFF
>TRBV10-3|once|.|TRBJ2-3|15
TGTGCCATCAGTGAGTCGGCCGGGAACACAGATACGCAGTATTTT
CAISESAGNTDTQYF
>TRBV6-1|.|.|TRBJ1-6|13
TGTGCCAGCGGAACAGGGTCAGTTTCACCCCTCCACTTT
CASGTGSVSPLHF
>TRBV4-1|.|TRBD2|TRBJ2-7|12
TGCGCCAGCAGCCCCGGGGGGGACGAGCAGTACTTC
CASSPGGDEQYF
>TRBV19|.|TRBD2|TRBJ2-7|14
TGTGCCAGTAGGGGTAGCGGGGGGACCTACGAGCAGTACTTC
CASRGSGGTYEQYF
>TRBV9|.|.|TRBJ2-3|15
TGTGCCAGCAGCGTAGATTCGGGGGTCACAGATACGCAGTATTTT
CASSVDSGVTDTQYF
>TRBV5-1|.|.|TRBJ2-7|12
TGCGCCAGCAGCTTGGAATCAGACGAGCAGTACTTC
CASSLESDEQYF
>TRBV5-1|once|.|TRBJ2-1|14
TGCGCCAGCAGCTTGGACGACAGTTACAATGAGCAGTTCTTC
CASSLDDSYNEQFF
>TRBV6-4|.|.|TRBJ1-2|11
TGTGCCAGCAGTGACTCAGGGGACTACACCTTC
CASSDSGDYTF
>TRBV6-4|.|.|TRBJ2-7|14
TGTGCCAGCAGTGTAAGCTTCCCGACCTACGAGCAGTACTTC
CASSVSFPTYEQYF